This T cell receptor beta chain was retrieved from a study of blood T cell repertoires in COVID-19 (TCRdb year 2020). Looking at the study overall: The collaborator samples originated in the United States, Italy and Spain and spanned the acute and convalescent phases of COVID-19. Deeply sampled blood TCRbeta repertoires from subjects exposed to, actively infected with, or recovered from COVID-19 were included in the dataset. HLA class I and class II types, where available, came from metadata supplied by the sample provider rather than from assay-based typing. Samples came from the ongoing ImmuneRACE study (first 160 participants) plus 1,254 subjects from 6 global collaborators. The material from the prospective study consisted of cDNA or gDNA derived from T cells, B-cell-depleted T cells, or PBMCs. The sample metadata nearly always contained a de-identified subject ID, COVID-19 status, age in years and sex. The repertoires were made available in a free public database intended to serve as a resource for research on the immune response to SARS-CoV-2.

As regards this clone: It has no known antigen specificity. Per-nucleotide qualities are absent, and no much larger clonotype sits a single base away.

The paper's findings and limits, for the study overall: Clinical and demographic metadata were provided uncurated, with the amount varying by source and participant.

Collaborating institutions collected whole blood in K2EDTA tubes following their own protocols. For TCRbeta analysis, collaborator samples were shipped as frozen whole blood, as isolated PBMCs, or as DNA extracted from either sample type. After removal of 8 bases from V and 2 bases from J, the junction retains 7 bases not matched to a gene. From cysteine to phenylalanine, the CDR3 is 14 amino acids long. Only CDR3 DNA remains: 42 bases, in frame from the first base. The germline V gene encodes CDR1 SGHNT and CDR2 YENEEA. The immunoSEQ Assay, a bias-controlled multiplex PCR, was used to amplify TCRbeta CDR3 regions from genomic DNA. The published analysis was carried out like this. The number of nucleated cells in each sample was estimated from the amplification of reference gene primers within the assay. To quantify the absolute abundance of each unique TCRbeta CDR3 rearrangement, sequence reads were collapsed and filtered. For each sample, productive Simpson clonality was calculated by taking the square root of Simpson's diversity index across productive rearrangements. TCRdb carries this immuneACCESS record with in-frame sequences only. Its versions omit some clonotypes, under half of them owing to an unresolved V gene in the studies checked, with the rest unexplained. D and trimming were read from the DNA, whereas the V and J calls and clone size are those reported in that table. The sample table contains 84,000 or so clones; only one count was recorded for around 80% of them. The ten largest clones represent roughly a sixth of the sample.

This receptor was identified in a woman over 75 with acute or convalescent COVID-19. The chain is encoded by TRBV11-3 joined to TRBJ2-7, and 9 junction bases match TRBD2. The source material was peripheral blood. The DNA sequence reads TGTGCCAGCGGAACGGAGCGGGGGGCCTACGAGCAGTACTTC. Translated, this is CASGTERGAYEQYF.